The rows below give T cell receptor beta chains drawn from one sample of a study of PD-1 blockade in classical Hodgkin lymphoma. Profiling relied on immunoSEQ multiplex PCR, and the TCRdb table lists in-frame clones only, not all of them. The top ten hold approximately 8% of the sample, which has about 24,000 clones, more than 60% seen once. The specimen comprised peripheral blood mononuclear cells (PBMCs), sampled before the second cycle of nivolumab. The receptors shown here come from a human donor with classical Hodgkin lymphoma. Each CDR3 is given with its conserved first and last residue. The D gene is left open where the match is weak. The size entry is marked missing in some rows and otherwise reads once, few, many or a size class.

d_call: TRBD1; v_call: TRBV27; clone_size: -; j_call: TRBJ2-7; cdr3_nt: TGTGCCAGCAGCAACTTACAGGGGGCGCGTAACTTC; cdr3_aa: CASSNLQGARNF
d_call: -; v_call: TRBV29-1; clone_size: -; j_call: TRBJ2-7; cdr3_nt: TGCAGCGCCACCGAGCCCCGTAAGGGGCGCCTCTACGAGCAGTACTTC; cdr3_aa: CSATEPRKGRLYEQYF
d_call: -; v_call: TRBV29-1; clone_size: -; j_call: TRBJ2-1; cdr3_nt: TGCAGCGTTGCAGACTCAGGGAGCTCCTACAATGAGCAGTTCTTC; cdr3_aa: CSVADSGSSYNEQFF
d_call: -; v_call: TRBV28; clone_size: -; j_call: TRBJ1-5; cdr3_nt: TGTGCCAGCAGAGGGTGGAGTCAGCCCCAGCATTTT; cdr3_aa: CASRGWSQPQHF
d_call: -; v_call: TRBV27; clone_size: -; j_call: TRBJ2-5; cdr3_nt: TGTGCCAGCAGCTCATTGGCAAGGCTGGAGACCCAGTACTTC; cdr3_aa: CASSSLARLETQYF
d_call: TRBD2; v_call: TRBV27; clone_size: -; j_call: TRBJ2-5; cdr3_nt: TGTGCCAGCAGCAAACTAGCGGGCCAAGAGACCCAGTACTTC; cdr3_aa: CASSKLAGQETQYF
d_call: -; v_call: TRBV28; clone_size: -; j_call: TRBJ2-3; cdr3_nt: TGTGCCAGCAGCAAATATGGCGGGGCAGGATGGGGAGATACGCAGTATTTT; cdr3_aa: CASSKYGGAGWGDTQYF
d_call: TRBD1; v_call: TRBV16; clone_size: -; j_call: TRBJ1-3; cdr3_nt: TGTGCCAGCAGCCCCTCCGGACAGGCTGGAAACACCATATATTTT; cdr3_aa: CASSPSGQAGNTIYF
d_call: -; v_call: TRBV7-3; clone_size: few; j_call: TRBJ2-3; cdr3_nt: TGTGCCAGCAGCCGGGGAGGCACAGATACGCAGTATTTT; cdr3_aa: CASSRGGTDTQYF
d_call: -; v_call: TRBV7-9; clone_size: -; j_call: TRBJ2-2; cdr3_nt: TGTGCCAGCAGCTCACAGGGCCCCGGGGAGCTGTTTTTT; cdr3_aa: CASSSQGPGELFF